This TCR beta chain was recovered during a study of control samples from healthy donors and cancer patients. This CDR3 is 12 amino acids long. The V end was cut by 0 bases, the J end by 8 bases, with 5 bases between. CDR1 is SGHRS, CDR2 YFSETQ, per germline. Only in-frame clones appear in the TCRdb table, and some are missing; sequencing was by immunoSEQ multiplex PCR. This table holds around 110,000 clones, roughly nine tenths found once. Material for sequencing was PBMCs. V usage is TRBV5-1 and J usage is TRBJ1-4; tentative D call: TRBD1 (5 bases). The receptor was isolated from a woman between 50 and 59 years old with colorectal cancer. CDR3 sequence: CASSLGGEKLFF. The DNA of the CDR3 is TGCGCCAGCAGCTTGGGGGGCGAAAAACTGTTTTTT.